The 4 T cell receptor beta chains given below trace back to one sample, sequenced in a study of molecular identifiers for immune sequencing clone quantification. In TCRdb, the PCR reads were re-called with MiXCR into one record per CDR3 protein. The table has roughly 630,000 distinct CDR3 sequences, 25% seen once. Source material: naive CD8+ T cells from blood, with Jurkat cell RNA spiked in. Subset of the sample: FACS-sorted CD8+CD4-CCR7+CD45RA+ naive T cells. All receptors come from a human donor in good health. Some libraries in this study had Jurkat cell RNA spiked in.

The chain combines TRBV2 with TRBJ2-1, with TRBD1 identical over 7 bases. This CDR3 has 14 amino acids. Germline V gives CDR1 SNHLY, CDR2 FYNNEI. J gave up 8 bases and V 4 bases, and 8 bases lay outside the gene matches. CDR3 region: CASSGTGLFYEQFF. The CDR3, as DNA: TGTGCCAGCAGTGGGACAGGTCTCTTCTATGAGCAGTTCTTC.

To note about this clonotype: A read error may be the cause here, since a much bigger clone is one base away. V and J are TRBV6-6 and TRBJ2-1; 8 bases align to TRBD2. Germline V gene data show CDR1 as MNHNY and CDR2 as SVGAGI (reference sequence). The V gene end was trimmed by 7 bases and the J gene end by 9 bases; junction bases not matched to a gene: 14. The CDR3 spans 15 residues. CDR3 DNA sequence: TGTGCCAGCAATACCAGGACTAGCAGTTTGAGTGAGCAGTTCTTC. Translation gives CASNTRTSSLSEQFF.

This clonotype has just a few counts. The CDR3 bases are TGTGCCAGTAGTACTATTAGCGGGAGAGGAGAGCAGTTCTTC. Translated: CASSTISGRGEQFF. The chain uses TRBV19 and TRBJ2-1; TRBD2 agrees at 9 bases. Germline trimming cut 4 bases from V and 10 bases from J; bases unmatched to any gene: 8. The CDR3 has 14 amino acids. Germline V gene data show CDR1 as LNHDA and CDR2 as SQIVND (reference sequence).

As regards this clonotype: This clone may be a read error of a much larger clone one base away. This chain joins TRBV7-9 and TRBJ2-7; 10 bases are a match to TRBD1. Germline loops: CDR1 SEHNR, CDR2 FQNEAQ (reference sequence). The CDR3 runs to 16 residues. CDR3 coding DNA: TGTGCCAGCAGCTCACAACCGGGACAGGGGACGTACGCGCAGTACTTC. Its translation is CASSSQPGQGTYAQYF.